This TCR beta chain was captured by sequencing in a study of patients and donors after allogeneic stem cell transplantation. The CDR3 loop spans 13 amino acids. The germline V gene has CDR1 SQVTM and CDR2 ANQGSEA. Trimming cost V 1 base and J 0 bases, with 4 bases left between them. MiXCR, run by TCRdb on the RT-PCR reads, gives a single entry per CDR3 protein. The sample carries about 960,000 distinct CDR3 sequences, roughly 18% recorded once. The chain is built from TRBV29-1 and TRBJ1-3, with D hard to call. The receptor comes from a human donor who was either an allogeneic HSCT recipient or a stem cell or donor lymphocyte infusion donor (not recorded which). It is not recorded whose cells these are; they may come from a transplant donor. Sequencing was carried out using blood, either unsorted or a sorted T cell fraction (not recorded which). CDR3 sequence (DNA): TGCAGCGTTGAAGTCCGCTCTGGAAACACCATATATTTT. The encoded protein is CSVEVRSGNTIYF.